The present entry profiles one T cell receptor beta chain with its context. The table lists this clone with a count of one. The target of this receptor is not known. There are no base qualities to consult, and no much larger clone falls within one base. In Seattle, one collaborating source enrolled patients while the infection was active and tracked those patients longitudinally over the course of disease. Collaborating institutions collected whole blood in K2EDTA tubes following their own protocols. Collaborator samples were shipped for TCRbeta analysis as frozen whole blood, isolated PBMCs, or DNA extracted from either sample type. The sample is drawn from a study of blood T cell repertoires in COVID-19 (dated by TCRdb to 2019 to 2021). For the study in its entirety: Collaborator samples came from the United States, Italy and Spain and covered acute and convalescent phases of COVID-19. The material from the prospective study consisted of cDNA or gDNA derived from T cells, B-cell-depleted T cells, or PBMCs. Deeply sampled blood TCRbeta repertoires from subjects exposed to, actively infected with, or recovered from COVID-19 were included in the dataset. The repertoires were released in a freely available public database intended as a resource for research on the immune response to SARS-CoV-2. The samples were drawn from the first 160 participants of the ongoing ImmuneRACE study and from 1,254 subjects provided by 6 global collaborators. Sample metadata almost always included a de-identified subject ID, COVID-19 status, age in years and sex. HLA class I and class II types, where available, came from metadata supplied by the sample provider rather than from assay-based typing. Overall study outcomes, separate from this receptor: The amount of clinical and demographic metadata varied by source and participant and was provided uncurated.

From the germline V gene (reference sequence), CDR1 is LGHDT and CDR2 is YNNKEL. Trimming takes 4 bases off V and 5 bases off J; junction bases not matched to a gene: 10. From cysteine to phenylalanine, the CDR3 is 15 amino acids long. Only the CDR3 region is kept as DNA, spanning 45 bases read in frame from base 1. TCRbeta CDR3 regions were amplified from genomic DNA by means of the immunoSEQ Assay, a bias-controlled multiplex PCR. Per the original workflow: Within the assay, amplification of reference gene primers was used to estimate how many nucleated cells each sample contained. Sequence reads were collapsed and filtered to measure the absolute abundance of every unique TCRbeta CDR3 rearrangement. For each sample, productive Simpson clonality was calculated as the square root of Simpson's diversity index over productive rearrangements. Here the immuneACCESS table is served through TCRdb, limited to in-frame sequences with V and J called. Missing clones are a known gap in these copies; in checked studies unresolved V genes cover under half, and the rest lacks a known reason. V, J and clone size were drawn from that table, and D and trimming were deduced from the DNA. For this sample the table gives tens of thousands of clones, of which 83% were detected only once. The ten biggest clones cover 6.5% to 7.5% of the sample.

The TCR was taken from a man aged 25 to 45 with COVID-19, enrolled during active disease. The receptor chain draws on TRBV3-1 (or the pseudogene TRBV3-2) and TRBJ1-1, and 7 junctional nucleotides match TRBD1. The sequenced sample consisted of peripheral blood. The DNA is TGTGCCAGCAGCCTGGGGACAGCCCTTGGGACTGAAGCTTTCTTT. It encodes CASSLGTALGTEAFF.